Listed here is a single TCR beta chain. This sample is part of a study of blood T cell repertoires in COVID-19. Trimming removed 4 bases from V and 4 bases from J; junction bases left unmatched: 12. Germline V gene lookup returns CDR1 SGHDT and CDR2 YYEEEE. This CDR3 is 17 amino acids long. The data were produced by immunoSEQ multiplex PCR, yet TCRdb's version contains in-frame clones alone and is incomplete. Of about 140,000 clones in the sample, 88% were seen once. Sequencing used peripheral blood. The V and J genes are TRBV5-6 and TRBJ2-1, with TRBD2 identical over 9 bases. This receptor was obtained from a woman aged 45-60 years with acute or convalescent COVID-19. DNA of the CDR3: TGTGCCAGCAGCCCTCCGGTGGCTAGCGGGACTTACAATGAGCAGTTCTTC. Translation gives CASSPPVASGTYNEQFF.